A single sample is the source of the 26 T cell receptor beta chains below, sequenced in a study of T cell responses to AZD1222 COVID-19 vaccine (dated by TCRdb to the early 2020s). The library was generated by the immunoSEQ multiplex PCR assay. TCRdb carries this immuneACCESS record with in-frame sequences only. Its versions omit some clonotypes, under half of them owing to an unresolved V gene in the studies checked, with the rest unexplained. In this sample the table shows about 120,000 clones, roughly 87% of which occur a single time. The leading ten clones occupy 6.5% to 9% of the sample. This specimen's time point label, interpreted: baseline before first vaccination. Source: peripheral blood, taken on day 0 of AZD1222 vaccination. These receptors were collected from an adult in good health.

The rearrangement links TRBV5-1 to TRBJ1-1, with D tentatively TRBD1 (6 bases). The germline CDR1 and CDR2 sequences are SGHRS and YFSETQ. Between the trimmed V and J ends, which lost 5 bases and 0 bases, there was a span of 8 bases. The CDR3 length is 13 residues. The CDR3 DNA reads as TGCGCCAGCAGGGGGACACTGAACACTGAAGCTTTCTTT. Amino acid sequence: CASRGTLNTEAFF.

This chain links TRBV29-1 with TRBJ2-4; 7 nucleotides match TRBD1. This CDR3 is built from 13 residues. V dropped 3 bases and J dropped 4; count of bases not matched to a gene: 3. The germline CDR1 and CDR2 sequences are SQVTM and ANQGSEA. Written as DNA, the CDR3 is TGCAGCGTTGAGGGGACAGCTAAAAACATTCAGTACTTC. Its translation: CSVEGTAKNIQYF.

This rearrangement joins TRBV7-8 to TRBJ2-7; D is unclear. Germline V gives CDR1 SGHVS, CDR2 FQNEAQ. The CDR3 has 17 residues. Trimming removed 1 base from V and 4 bases from J, with 20 bases in between. For the CDR3, the DNA is TGTGCCAGCAGCTTAGTTGGGGTTAGAGGATTACCTTACGAGCAGTACTTC. Its protein is CASSLVGVRGLPYEQYF.

This rearrangement joins TRBV28 to TRBJ1-1; a weak D match, TRBD1 (6 bases). Deletions cut 3 bases from V and 4 bases from J, with 12 bases between. Per the germline V gene, CDR1 is MDHEN and CDR2 is SYDVKM. This CDR3 spans 14 amino acids. CDR3: CASSLYRDGTEAFF. The CDR3 DNA reads TGTGCCAGCAGTTTGTACAGGGACGGCACTGAAGCTTTCTTT. Based on the CDR3 plus reference TRBV28 and TRBJ1-1, the full variable domain is DVKVTQSSRYLVKRTGEKVFLECVQDMDHENMFWYRQDPGLGLRLIYFSYDVKMKEKGDIPEGYSVSREKKERFSLILESASTNQTSMYLCASSLYRDGTEAFFGQGTRLTVV.

This clone was observed a handful of times. V usage is TRBV3-1 (or the pseudogene TRBV3-2) and J usage is TRBJ1-2; no clear D. Trimming cost V 1 base and J 4 bases, with 7 bases left between them. The CDR3 covers 13 residues. Germline V lookup: CDR1 LGHDT, CDR2 YNNKEL (reference sequence). The CDR3: CASSQGEAYGYTF. In nucleotides, the CDR3 is TGTGCCAGCAGCCAAGGGGAAGCCTATGGCTACACCTTC.

The chain employs TRBV4-2 and TRBJ1-2, with no clear D. Looked up from germline, CDR1 is LGHNA and CDR2 is YNFKEQ. The CDR3 covers 13 residues. V lost 0 bases and J lost 8, with 10 bases in between. The CDR3 DNA follows: TGTGCCAGCAGCCAAGAAACCGGGGAGGGCTACACCTTC. Translated: CASSQETGEGYTF.

This clone was detected once. This chain joins TRBV6-4 and TRBJ1-2; D is uncertain. The CDR3 spans 13 residues. V shed 5 bases and J shed 4 bases, with 11 bases lying between them. The germline V gene has CDR1 MRHNA and CDR2 SNTAGT. In DNA form, the CDR3 reads TGTGCCAGCAGTAAGGACGGGATCTATGGCTACACCTTC. As protein: CASSKDGIYGYTF.

This chain uses TRBV2 with TRBJ2-1; D unresolved. The V end lost 4 bases, the J end lost 5 bases, and 12 bases lay between the germline ends. There are 14 residues in the CDR3. Germline V gene data show CDR1 as SNHLY and CDR2 as FYNNEI. The CDR3 nucleotides are TGTGCCAGCAGTGGAGCCGGCAGACACAATGAGCAGTTCTTC. Translated: CASSGAGRHNEQFF.

The V gene is TRBV2, the J gene TRBJ2-1; a possible D gene is TRBD1 (5 bases). The CDR3 is made up of 13 amino acids. V was clipped by 6 bases and J by 13 bases, with 19 bases between them. Germline V lookup: CDR1 SNHLY, CDR2 FYNNEI. This CDR3 is CASRVAREGSQFF. Here the CDR3 DNA reads TGTGCCAGCAGGGTCGCCAGGGAAGGGTCACAGTTCTTC.

The genes are TRBV5-1 and TRBJ1-5, with D possibly being TRBD1 (5 bases). CDR1 is SGHRS and CDR2 is YFSETQ in the germline V gene. The CDR3 runs 17 residues. Trimming left V 3 bases short and J 4 bases short, with 20 bases between. The CDR3 DNA follows: TGCGCCAGCAGCTCATATCAGGGACTCAGGTGGAATCAGCCCCAGCATTTT. Translation gives CASSSYQGLRWNQPQHF.

This clone has only a few counts. The rearrangement uses TRBV9 and TRBJ1-1, with 7 bases identical to TRBD1. Germline V gene sequence: CDR1 SGDLS, CDR2 YYNGEE. CDR3 size: 12 residues. V lost 4 bases and J lost 10; bases outside the gene matches: 7. CDR3 bases: TGTGCCAGCAGCCCCTCCCAGGGGGTAGCTTTCTTT. Protein product: CASSPSQGVAFF. Based on the CDR3 plus reference TRBV9 and TRBJ1-1, the full variable domain is DSGVTQTPKHLITATGQRVTLRCSPRSGDLSVYWYQQSLDQGLQFLIQYYNGEERAKGNILERFSAQQFPDLHSELNLSSLELGDSALYFCASSPSQGVAFFGQGTRLTVV.

This sequence joins TRBV15 and TRBJ2-1; D is possibly TRBD2 (5 bases). Germline CDR1 is LNHNV and CDR2 is YYDKDF (reference sequence). The germline V and J ends were trimmed by 5 bases and 0 bases, with 11 bases remaining between them. This CDR3 spans 15 amino acids. Here the CDR3 DNA reads TGTGCCACCAGCTACCCCGGGGTCTCCTACAATGAGCAGTTCTTC. Amino acid sequence: CATSYPGVSYNEQFF.

The V call is TRBV19, the J call TRBJ2-5; tentatively, D is TRBD1 (5 bases). The CDR3 totals 14 residues. Germline-derived CDR1 and CDR2 are LNHDA and SQIVND (reference sequence). The V gene lost 3 bases and the J gene lost 13 bases, with 21 bases spanning the gap. Here the CDR3 DNA reads TGTGCCAGTAGTATTTCTGGGGCCGAAGGTTATGTGTACTTC. Amino acid sequence: CASSISGAEGYVYF.

This clone has just one count. The chain couples TRBV2 to TRBJ1-2; a weak D match, TRBD1 (5 bases). This CDR3 spans 13 amino acids. V was trimmed by 8 bases and J by 4 bases, leaving 14 bases between them. The germline V gene encodes CDR1 SNHLY and CDR2 FYNNEI. The CDR3 coding sequence is TGTGCCAGCGGTGTCAGGGCCATCTATGGCTACACCTTC. Translated: CASGVRAIYGYTF.

The CDR3 region is CASSIHRDTLAKNIQYF. CDR3 coding DNA: TGTGCCAGCAGCATCCACCGGGACACTCTAGCCAAAAACATTCAGTACTTC. The chain links TRBV21-1 to TRBJ2-4; TRBD1 is the table's D call, not checked against the DNA. TRBV21-1 represents a pseudogene. The CDR3 has 17 residues.

The rearrangement links TRBV4-1 to TRBJ2-5; D possibly matches TRBD1 or TRBD2 (5 bases each). The CDR3 totals 15 residues. V lost 0 bases, J lost 5 bases, and 13 bases lay in between. Germline CDR1 MGHRA, CDR2 YSYEKL. The CDR3 sequence is CASSQDRAGTETQYF. Here the CDR3 DNA reads TGCGCCAGCAGCCAAGATCGGGCAGGGACGGAGACCCAGTACTTC.

The table lists this clone with a few counts. This chain uses TRBV6-1 with TRBJ2-3, with 7 nucleotides matching TRBD1. CDR3 length: 16 amino acids. Per germline, CDR1 MNHNS and CDR2 SASEGT. Trimming cost V 3 bases and J 1 base; bases outside gene matches: 7. CDR3 DNA: TGTGCCAGCAGTGATTCGGCAGGGACAGGCACAGATACGCAGTATTTT. Translated: CASSDSAGTGTDTQYF.

The J gene is TRBJ2-1, the V gene TRBV7-3, with 10 bases matching TRBD1. CDR3 length: 16 residues. V was clipped by 5 bases and J by 5 bases; unmatched bases: 9. Germline V gene sequence: CDR1 SGHTA, CDR2 FQGTGA. CDR3 sequence reads: CASSPTDRGRHNEQFF. CDR3 DNA sequence: TGTGCCAGCAGCCCAACCGACAGGGGGCGCCACAATGAGCAGTTCTTC.

This clone appeared a few times. The chain recombines TRBV25-1 with TRBJ1-2, with no clear D. Between the trimmed V and J ends, which lost 6 bases and 4 bases, there was a span of 9 bases. There are 12 residues in the CDR3. The germline CDR1 and CDR2 sequences are MGHDK and SYGVNS. CDR3 nucleotides: TGTGCCAGCAGACTGGGTTCCTATGGCTACACCTTC. Translation: CASRLGSYGYTF.

The chain carries TRBV6-5 and TRBJ1-3, with D uncertain. V was pared by 6 bases and J by 4 bases, with 7 bases between. The germline V gene has CDR1 MNHEY and CDR2 SVGAGI. The CDR3 totals 12 residues. As DNA, the CDR3 is TGTGCCAGCAGGGCGCCCGGAAACACCATATATTTT. It yields the protein CASRAPGNTIYF.

This clone was recorded once. This rearrangement joins TRBV7-6 to TRBJ2-1, with D unclear. The CDR3 is 12 amino acids. The germline V and J ends were trimmed by 2 bases and 8 bases, with 7 bases remaining between them. CDR1 is SGHVS and CDR2 is FNYEAQ in the germline V gene. CDR3 bases: TGTGCCAGCAGCTTAACCCCCCATGAGCAGTTCTTC. It translates to CASSLTPHEQFF.

This clone has just one count. The chain combines TRBV7-2 with TRBJ1-6, with 8 bases identical to TRBD1. Losses at the gene ends were 4 bases for V and 9 bases for J; bases not matched to a gene: 8. Germline V lookup: CDR1 SGHTA, CDR2 FQGNSA. There are 15 residues in the CDR3. CDR3 bases: TGTGCCAGCAGCTACCGGACAGGGAGAAGTTCACCCCTCCACTTT. This translates into CASSYRTGRSSPLHF.

The V gene is TRBV25-1, the J gene TRBJ1-2; D call uncertain. CDR1 is MGHDK, CDR2 SYGVNS, per germline. The CDR3 extends over 9 amino acids. Trimming left V 7 bases short and J 8 bases short, with 5 bases between. The CDR3, as DNA: TGTGCCAGCAAGCGGGGCTACACCTTC. Protein product: CASKRGYTF.

The genes are TRBV5-1 and TRBJ2-1; either TRBD1 or TRBD2 may fit D (5 bases each). With 0 bases removed from V and 0 bases from J, the gap between germline ends came to 10 bases. CDR3 length equals 16 residues. Germline-derived CDR1 and CDR2 are SGHRS and YFSETQ. Written as DNA, the CDR3 is TGCGCCAGCAGCTTGGCCATGGGGGTCTCCTACAATGAGCAGTTCTTC. This encodes CASSLAMGVSYNEQFF.

This chain joins TRBV3-1 (or the pseudogene TRBV3-2) and TRBJ2-1, with D unclear. Germline CDR1 LGHDT, CDR2 YNNKEL (reference sequence). The CDR3 loop spans 13 amino acids. Trimming took off 6 bases at V and 8 bases at J, with 14 bases between the two ends. This chain's CDR3 is CASSITNSDEQFF. In nucleotides, the CDR3 is TGTGCCAGCAGTATAACTAATTCCGATGAGCAGTTCTTC.

This chain connects TRBV19 to TRBJ1-5; D remains ambiguous. The CDR3 runs 15 residues. V lost 7 bases and J 6 bases, leaving 19 bases between the germline ends. Per the germline V gene, CDR1 is LNHDA and CDR2 is SQIVND (reference sequence). DNA for the CDR3: TGTGCCAGTAAATCCCAACCGGGGATGGGTCAGCCCCAGCATTTT. Translating gives CASKSQPGMGQPQHF.